This T cell receptor (beta chain) was documented in a study of type 1 regulatory T cells. For the study at large: T-allo10 is a Tr1-enriched, alloantigen-specific CD4 T cell product made in vitro.

The germline V gene encodes CDR1 SGHTA and CDR2 FQGNSA. The V end lost 6 bases, the J end lost 3 bases, and 26 bases lay between the germline ends. The CDR3 spans 19 residues. TCRdb re-called the reads with MiXCR, one entry per CDR3 protein. The profile shows around 88,000 distinct CDR3 sequences, roughly 28% of them singletons. This clonotype was seen a few times. The J gene is TRBJ2-2, the V gene TRBV7-2, with D perhaps matching TRBD2 (6 bases). This clonotype was obtained from a human donor in good health. Input material: CD4+ T cells, either the whole sample or a sorted fraction (not recorded which). The CDR3 is CASRVWRGSEWADTGELFF. The CDR3, as DNA: TGTGCCAGCAGGGTCTGGAGGGGCTCGGAGTGGGCAGACACCGGGGAGCTGTTTTTT.